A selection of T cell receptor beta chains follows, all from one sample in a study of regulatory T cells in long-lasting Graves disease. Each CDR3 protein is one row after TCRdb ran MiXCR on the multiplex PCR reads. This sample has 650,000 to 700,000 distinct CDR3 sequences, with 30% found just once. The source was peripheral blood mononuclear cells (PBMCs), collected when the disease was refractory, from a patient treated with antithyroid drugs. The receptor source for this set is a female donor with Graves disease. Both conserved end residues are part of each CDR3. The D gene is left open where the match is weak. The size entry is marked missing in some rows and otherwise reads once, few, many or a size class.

DNA: TGTGCCAGCAGCCATGTTTCAGGGGGGGCCAGGAGTGAAGCTTTCTTT; CDR3: CASSHVSGGARSEAFF; V: TRBV4-2; size: .; D: TRBD1; J: TRBJ1-1
DNA: TGCAGCGTCTTAGGGACGGCTAACTATGGCTACACCTTC; CDR3: CSVLGTANYGYTF; V: TRBV29-1; size: .; D: .; J: TRBJ1-2
DNA: TGTGCCAGCAGCCAGACGGACAGGGCCACTGAAGCTTTCTTT; CDR3: CASSQTDRATEAFF; V: TRBV3-1; size: .; D: TRBD1; J: TRBJ1-1
DNA: TGTGCCAGCAGCCCGACCGGGAAAAGTGGCTACACCTTC; CDR3: CASSPTGKSGYTF; V: TRBV14; size: .; D: .; J: TRBJ1-2
DNA: TGCGCCAGCAGCTTATCAAAGGGGAACTATGGCTACACCTTC; CDR3: CASSLSKGNYGYTF; V: TRBV5-1; size: many; D: .; J: TRBJ1-2
DNA: TGTGCCAGCAGTTTGTGGGGGGACTATGGCTACACCTTC; CDR3: CASSLWGDYGYTF; V: TRBV27; size: many; D: .; J: TRBJ1-2
DNA: TGTGCCAGCAGTTTCGGACAGGGCTTCGGAAAACTGTTTTTT; CDR3: CASSFGQGFGKLFF; V: TRBV2; size: many; D: TRBD1; J: TRBJ1-4
DNA: TGTGCCAGCAGCCAACGGACCAATAATGAAAAACTGTTTTTT; CDR3: CASSQRTNNEKLFF; V: TRBV3-1; size: .; D: .; J: TRBJ1-4
DNA: TGTGCCAGCAGCCCCGAGATAGGACAGGGAGTCGGCTACACCTTC; CDR3: CASSPEIGQGVGYTF; V: TRBV7-8; size: .; D: TRBD1; J: TRBJ1-2
DNA: TGTGCCAGCAGCGTAAAGGGAGCCACTGAAGCTTTCTTT; CDR3: CASSVKGATEAFF; V: TRBV9; size: many; D: .; J: TRBJ1-1